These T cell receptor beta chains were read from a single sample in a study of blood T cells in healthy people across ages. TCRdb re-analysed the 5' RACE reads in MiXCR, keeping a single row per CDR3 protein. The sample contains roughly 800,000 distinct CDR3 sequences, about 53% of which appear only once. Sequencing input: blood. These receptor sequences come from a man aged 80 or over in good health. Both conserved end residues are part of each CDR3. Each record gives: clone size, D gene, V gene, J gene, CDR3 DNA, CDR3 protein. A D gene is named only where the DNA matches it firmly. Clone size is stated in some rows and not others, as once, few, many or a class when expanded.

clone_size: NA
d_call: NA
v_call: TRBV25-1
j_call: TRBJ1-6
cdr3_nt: TGTGCCAGCAGTATGGGACGAACTTATAATTCACCCCTCCACTTT
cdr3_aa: CASSMGRTYNSPLHF

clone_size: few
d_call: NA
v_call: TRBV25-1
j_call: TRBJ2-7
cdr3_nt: TGTGCCAGCAGGGGACCGAGGGTTCTCTCCTACGAGCAGTACTTC
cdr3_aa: CASRGPRVLSYEQYF

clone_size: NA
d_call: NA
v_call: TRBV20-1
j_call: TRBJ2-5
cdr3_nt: TGCAGTGCTAGAAGGGGAGCCCAAGGGACCCAGTACTTC
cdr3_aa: CSARRGAQGTQYF

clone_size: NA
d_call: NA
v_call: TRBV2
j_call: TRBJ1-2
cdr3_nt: TGTGCCAGCACCCCACTCGGGGGAGGCTATGGCTGCACCTTC
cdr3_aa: CASTPLGGGYGCTF

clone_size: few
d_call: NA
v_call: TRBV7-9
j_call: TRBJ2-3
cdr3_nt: TGTGCCAGCAGCCCCCGTGGTCCAGATACGCAGTATTTT
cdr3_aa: CASSPRGPDTQYF

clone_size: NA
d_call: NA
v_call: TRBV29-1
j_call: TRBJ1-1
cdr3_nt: TGCAGCGCTAATAGGGGGTTGAACACTGAAGCTTTCTTT
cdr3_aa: CSANRGLNTEAFF

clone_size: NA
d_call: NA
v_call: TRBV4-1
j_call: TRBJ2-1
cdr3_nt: TGCGCCAGCAGCAGGGGTGGGGGTGTCCGCTCCTACAATGAGCAGTTCTTC
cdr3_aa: CASSRGGGVRSYNEQFF

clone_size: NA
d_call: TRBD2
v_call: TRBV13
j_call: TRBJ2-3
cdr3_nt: TGTGCCAGCAGCTTCCCGAGTCTAGCGGGAGGCACAGATACGCAGTATTTT
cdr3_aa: CASSFPSLAGGTDTQYF

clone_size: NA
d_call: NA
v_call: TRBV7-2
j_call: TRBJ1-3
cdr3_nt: TGTGCCAGCAGCTTAAGGGGCCCGACAGGCTACTCTGGAAACACCATATATTTT
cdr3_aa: CASSLRGPTGYSGNTIYF

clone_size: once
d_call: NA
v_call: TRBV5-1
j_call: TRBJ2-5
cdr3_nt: TGCGCCAGCAGCTCGCGGGGCCTCCGAGAGACCCAGTACTTC
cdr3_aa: CASSSRGLRETQYF

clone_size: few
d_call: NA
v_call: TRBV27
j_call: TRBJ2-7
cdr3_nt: TGTGCCAGCAGCAGCCAAGGCAGTTCGACCTACGAGCAGTACTTC
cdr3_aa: CASSSQGSSTYEQYF

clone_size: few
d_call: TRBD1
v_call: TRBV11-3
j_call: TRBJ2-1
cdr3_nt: TGTGCCAGCAGCTTAGGGGGACAGGAGCCTTACAATGAGCAGTTCTTC
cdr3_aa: CASSLGGQEPYNEQFF

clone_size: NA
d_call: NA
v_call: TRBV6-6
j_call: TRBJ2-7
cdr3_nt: TGTGCCAGCAGTTATCCTGGATTGGGCGAGCAGTACTTC
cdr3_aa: CASSYPGLGEQYF

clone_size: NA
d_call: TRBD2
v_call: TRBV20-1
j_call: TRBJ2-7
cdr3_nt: TGCAGTGCGCCTCCTAGCGGGAAGGCCTACGAGCAGTACTTC
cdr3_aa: CSAPPSGKAYEQYF

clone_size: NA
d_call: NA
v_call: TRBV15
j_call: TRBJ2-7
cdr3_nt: TGTGCCACCAGCAGAGGGGCCACCCCCTACGAGCAGTACTTC
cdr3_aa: CATSRGATPYEQYF

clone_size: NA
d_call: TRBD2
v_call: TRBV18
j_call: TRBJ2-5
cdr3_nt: TGTGCCAGCTCAACATTAATTCCGGGACTAGCGGAGCAGTACTTC
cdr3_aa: CASSTLIPGLAEQYF

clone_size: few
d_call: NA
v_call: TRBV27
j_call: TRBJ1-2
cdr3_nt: TGTGCCAGCAGTTTCTCCCAGGGGCGCTATGGCTACACCTTC
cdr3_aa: CASSFSQGRYGYTF

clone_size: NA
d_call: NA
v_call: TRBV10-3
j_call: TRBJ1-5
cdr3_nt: TGTGCCATCAGCGGGGGGGAGTACAATCAGCCCCAGCATTTT
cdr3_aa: CAISGGEYNQPQHF

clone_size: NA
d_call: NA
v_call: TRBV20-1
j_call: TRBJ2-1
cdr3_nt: TGCAGTGCTAGAATCAGCCGGACCTACAATGAGCAGTTCTTC
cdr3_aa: CSARISRTYNEQFF

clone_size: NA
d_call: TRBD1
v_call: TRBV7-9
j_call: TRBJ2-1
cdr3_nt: TGTGCCAGCAGCAGACCGGCGACAGGGGTGGAATACAATGAGCAGTTCTTC
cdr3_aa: CASSRPATGVEYNEQFF

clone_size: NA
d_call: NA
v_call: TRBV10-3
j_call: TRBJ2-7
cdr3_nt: TGTGCCATCAGTACTGGACAGAGGGTGACCTACAATGAGCAGTACTTC
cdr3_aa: CAISTGQRVTYNEQYF

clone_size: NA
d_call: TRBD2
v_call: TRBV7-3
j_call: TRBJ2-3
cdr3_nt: TGTGCCAGCAGCTTAGGGCGGGAGGCCGATACGCAGTATTTT
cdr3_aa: CASSLGREADTQYF

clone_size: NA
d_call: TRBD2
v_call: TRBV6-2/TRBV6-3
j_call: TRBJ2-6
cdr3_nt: TGTGCCAGCAGCAATCTTATAGCGGGCCACTCTGGGGCCAACGTCCTGACTTTC
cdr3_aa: CASSNLIAGHSGANVLTF